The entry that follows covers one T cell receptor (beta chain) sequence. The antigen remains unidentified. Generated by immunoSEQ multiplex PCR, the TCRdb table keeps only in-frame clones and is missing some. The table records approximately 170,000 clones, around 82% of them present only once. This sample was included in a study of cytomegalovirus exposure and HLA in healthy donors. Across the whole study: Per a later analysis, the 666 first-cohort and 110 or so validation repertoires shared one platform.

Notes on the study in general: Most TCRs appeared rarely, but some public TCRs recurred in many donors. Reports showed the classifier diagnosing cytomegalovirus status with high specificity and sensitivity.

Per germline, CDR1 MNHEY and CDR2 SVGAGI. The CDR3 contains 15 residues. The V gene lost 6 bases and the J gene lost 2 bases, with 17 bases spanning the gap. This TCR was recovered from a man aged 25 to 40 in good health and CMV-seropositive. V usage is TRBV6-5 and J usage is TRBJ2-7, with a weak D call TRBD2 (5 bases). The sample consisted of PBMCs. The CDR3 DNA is TGTGCCAGCAGCAGCCACCGACCGGGGACCTACGAGCAGTACTTC. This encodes CASSSHRPGTYEQYF.